The clone carrying this T cell receptor beta chain was seen many times. Its antigen remains unidentified. One junction end disagrees with the germline gene, perhaps due to a read error. Germline CDR1 is SGHTA and CDR2 is FQGNSA. The CDR3 covers 13 residues. Amplified TCR beta CDR3 regions came from RNA transcripts. Using the HTBI primer set, a first-round RT-PCR was run on the TCR CDR3. From the multiplex PCR reads, TCRdb called clonotypes with MiXCR, one entry per CDR3 protein. The sample yields about 740,000 distinct CDR3 sequences, around 15% seen once. This sample stems from a study of T cells in Graves' hyperthyroidism and ophthalmopathy. Turning to the study itself: Peripheral blood was drawn at first diagnosis, prior to all treatment.

Whole-study findings and limits: Among clonotypes expanded in thyroid above 0.001, most were also found in blood.

It was 8.5 to 10 ml of fresh peripheral blood that supplied the PBMCs. This receptor was identified in a woman aged 18-29 years with Graves' hyperthyroidism. Sequencing was carried out using blood. The chain links TRBV7-2 to TRBJ2-5, with 7 bases lining up with TRBD2. The CDR3: CASSLAARETQYF. Here the CDR3 DNA reads TGTGCCAGCAGCCTAGCGGCTAGAGAGACCCAGTACTTC.